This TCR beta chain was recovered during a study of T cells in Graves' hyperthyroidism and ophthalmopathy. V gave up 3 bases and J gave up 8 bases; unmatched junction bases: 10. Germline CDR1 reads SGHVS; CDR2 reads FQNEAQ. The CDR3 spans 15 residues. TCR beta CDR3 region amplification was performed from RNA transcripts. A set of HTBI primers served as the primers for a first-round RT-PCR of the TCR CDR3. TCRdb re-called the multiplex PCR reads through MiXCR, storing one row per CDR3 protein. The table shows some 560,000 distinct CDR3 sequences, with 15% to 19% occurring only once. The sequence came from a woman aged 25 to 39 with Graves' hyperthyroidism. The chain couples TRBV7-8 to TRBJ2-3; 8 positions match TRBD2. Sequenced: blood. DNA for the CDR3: TGTGCCAGCAGCTTTCTGTCTCTCCGGGGGGGTACGCAGTATTTT. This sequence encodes CASSFLSLRGGTQYF.